Listed below are T cell receptor beta chains from one sample, sequenced in a study of T cells in Graves' hyperthyroidism and ophthalmopathy. TCRdb re-called the multiplex PCR reads through MiXCR, storing one row per CDR3 protein. The table includes 200,000 to 250,000 distinct CDR3 sequences, about a sixth detected once. Sequenced: blood. All receptors come from a woman younger than 35 with Graves' ophthalmopathy. Each CDR3 is given with its conserved first and last residue. A D gene is named only where the DNA matches it firmly. The size field is filled for only some rows; it gives once, few, many or a size class.

>TRBV20-1|NA|14|many|TRBJ2-7
CSATRTVVLHEQYF
TGCAGTGCTACTAGGACAGTTGTATTACACGAGCAGTACTTC
>TRBV28|NA|12|NA|TRBJ1-4
CASTQDREKLFF
TGTGCCAGCACCCAAGACAGGGAAAAACTGTTTTTT
>TRBV11-2|NA|17|many|TRBJ2-3
CASSLGSGEPSTDTQYF
TGTGCCAGCAGCTTAGGTTCGGGGGAACCTAGCACAGATACGCAGTATTTT
>TRBV6-1|TRBD2|14|many|TRBJ2-5
CASSLAGGLETQYF
TGTGCCAGCAGTCTCGCGGGGGGGCTGGAGACCCAGTACTTC
>TRBV13|TRBD2|18|NA|TRBJ2-7
CASNPTVRTSGMSYEQYF
TGTGCCAGCAACCCAACGGTGAGGACTAGCGGGATGTCCTACGAGCAGTACTTC
>TRBV12-3/TRBV12-4|NA|14|many|TRBJ2-7
CASTTDRYLVEQYF
TGTGCCAGCACTACCGACAGATACCTTGTCGAGCAGTACTTC
>TRBV4-3|NA|16|many|TRBJ2-5
CASSQEVPTGKETQYF
TGCGCCAGCAGCCAAGAGGTCCCAACAGGAAAAGAGACCCAGTACTTC
>TRBV3-1|NA|17|many|TRBJ2-3
CASSQDLRLAGTDTQYF
TGTGCCAGCAGCCAAGATTTGCGTCTAGCAGGCACAGATACGCAGTATTTT
>TRBV6-1|TRBD1|14|many|TRBJ1-1
CASSKTGGYTEAFF
TGTGCCAGCAGTAAGACAGGGGGGTACACTGAAGCTTTCTTT
>TRBV4-1|NA|13|many|TRBJ2-1
CASSQGLGPEQFF
TGCGCCAGCAGCCAAGGGTTGGGACCTGAGCAGTTCTTC
>TRBV5-1|TRBD2|16|many|TRBJ2-7
CASSSPPGGALYEQYF
TGCGCCAGCAGTTCACCCCCGGGGGGTGCGCTGTACGAGCAGTACTTC
>TRBV5-1|NA|15|NA|TRBJ2-1
CASSPRTVASNEQFF
TGCGCCAGCAGCCCGAGGACGGTCGCAAGCAATGAGCAGTTCTTC
>TRBV9|TRBD1|16|NA|TRBJ2-2
CASSVGEQGYTGELFF
TGTGCCAGCAGCGTAGGGGAACAGGGGTACACCGGGGAGCTGTTTTTT
>TRBV4-1|NA|14|many|TRBJ1-1
CASSQEDSNTEAFF
TGCGCCAGCAGCCAAGAAGACAGCAACACTGAAGCTTTCTTT
>TRBV5-6|TRBD1|16|many|TRBJ1-2
CASSLELTGWDYGYTF
TGTGCCAGCAGCCTGGAGCTGACAGGGTGGGACTATGGCTACACCTTC
>TRBV7-2|NA|14|NA|TRBJ2-1
CASSPRFPHNEQFF
TGTGCCAGCAGCCCCCGATTCCCACACAATGAGCAGTTCTTC
>TRBV11-2|NA|15|NA|TRBJ2-7
CASNPTGLTFYEQYF
TGTGCCAGCAACCCGACAGGCCTAACCTTCTACGAGCAGTACTTC
>TRBV5-4|TRBD2|15|few|TRBJ2-7
CASSTITSGSYEQYF
TGTGCCAGCAGCACTATTACTAGCGGGAGCTACGAGCAGTACTTC
>TRBV5-4|TRBD1|15|few|TRBJ1-2
CASSFDRGRLNGYTF
TGTGCCAGCAGCTTTGACAGGGGTCGGTTGAATGGCTACACCTTC
>TRBV4-1|NA|12|NA|TRBJ2-2
CASSQPLGELFF
TGCGCCAGCAGCCAACCCCTCGGGGAGCTGTTTTTT
>TRBV20-1|NA|13|many|TRBJ1-5
CSARRTTNQPQHF
TGCAGTGCTCGAAGGACTACTAATCAGCCCCAGCATTTT
>TRBV12-3/TRBV12-4|NA|15|many|TRBJ2-3
CASSSSRGSTDTQYF
TGTGCCAGCAGCAGCTCACGGGGGAGCACAGATACGCAGTATTTT
>TRBV7-2|NA|16|many|TRBJ2-2
CASSLGRTANTGELFF
TGTGCCAGCAGCTTAGGGAGGACGGCGAACACCGGGGAGCTGTTTTTT
>TRBV15|TRBD2|15|many|TRBJ2-7
CATSRVAGHPYEQYF
TGTGCCACCAGCAGAGTAGCGGGACACCCCTACGAGCAGTACTTC
>TRBV12-3/TRBV12-4|TRBD2|17|NA|TRBJ2-1
CASSPWTSGRGDNEQFF
TGTGCCAGCAGTCCTTGGACTAGCGGGAGGGGGGACAATGAGCAGTTCTTC
>TRBV4-1|TRBD1|15|many|TRBJ1-1
CASSQDHRGNTEAFF
TGCGCCAGCAGCCAAGACCACAGGGGGAACACTGAAGCTTTCTTT
>TRBV6-1|TRBD2|14|NA|TRBJ2-1
CATKRAGDLHEQFF
TGTGCCACCAAGAGGGCGGGAGACCTCCATGAGCAGTTCTTC
>TRBV12-3/TRBV12-4|TRBD1|14|many|TRBJ1-6
CASRRQGNNSPLHF
TGTGCCAGCAGAAGACAGGGAAATAATTCACCCCTCCACTTT
>TRBV28|NA|15|many|TRBJ2-7
CASSFVFGQTYEQYF
TGTGCCAGCAGTTTTGTTTTTGGGCAGACCTACGAGCAGTACTTC
>TRBV14|TRBD2|18|many|TRBJ2-1
CASSHRLAGGPYSNEQFF
TGTGCCAGCAGCCATCGACTAGCGGGAGGGCCTTACTCCAATGAGCAGTTCTTC
>TRBV28|NA|13|many|TRBJ1-1
CASSLWDTAEAFF
TGTGCCAGCAGTTTGTGGGACACAGCAGAAGCTTTCTTT